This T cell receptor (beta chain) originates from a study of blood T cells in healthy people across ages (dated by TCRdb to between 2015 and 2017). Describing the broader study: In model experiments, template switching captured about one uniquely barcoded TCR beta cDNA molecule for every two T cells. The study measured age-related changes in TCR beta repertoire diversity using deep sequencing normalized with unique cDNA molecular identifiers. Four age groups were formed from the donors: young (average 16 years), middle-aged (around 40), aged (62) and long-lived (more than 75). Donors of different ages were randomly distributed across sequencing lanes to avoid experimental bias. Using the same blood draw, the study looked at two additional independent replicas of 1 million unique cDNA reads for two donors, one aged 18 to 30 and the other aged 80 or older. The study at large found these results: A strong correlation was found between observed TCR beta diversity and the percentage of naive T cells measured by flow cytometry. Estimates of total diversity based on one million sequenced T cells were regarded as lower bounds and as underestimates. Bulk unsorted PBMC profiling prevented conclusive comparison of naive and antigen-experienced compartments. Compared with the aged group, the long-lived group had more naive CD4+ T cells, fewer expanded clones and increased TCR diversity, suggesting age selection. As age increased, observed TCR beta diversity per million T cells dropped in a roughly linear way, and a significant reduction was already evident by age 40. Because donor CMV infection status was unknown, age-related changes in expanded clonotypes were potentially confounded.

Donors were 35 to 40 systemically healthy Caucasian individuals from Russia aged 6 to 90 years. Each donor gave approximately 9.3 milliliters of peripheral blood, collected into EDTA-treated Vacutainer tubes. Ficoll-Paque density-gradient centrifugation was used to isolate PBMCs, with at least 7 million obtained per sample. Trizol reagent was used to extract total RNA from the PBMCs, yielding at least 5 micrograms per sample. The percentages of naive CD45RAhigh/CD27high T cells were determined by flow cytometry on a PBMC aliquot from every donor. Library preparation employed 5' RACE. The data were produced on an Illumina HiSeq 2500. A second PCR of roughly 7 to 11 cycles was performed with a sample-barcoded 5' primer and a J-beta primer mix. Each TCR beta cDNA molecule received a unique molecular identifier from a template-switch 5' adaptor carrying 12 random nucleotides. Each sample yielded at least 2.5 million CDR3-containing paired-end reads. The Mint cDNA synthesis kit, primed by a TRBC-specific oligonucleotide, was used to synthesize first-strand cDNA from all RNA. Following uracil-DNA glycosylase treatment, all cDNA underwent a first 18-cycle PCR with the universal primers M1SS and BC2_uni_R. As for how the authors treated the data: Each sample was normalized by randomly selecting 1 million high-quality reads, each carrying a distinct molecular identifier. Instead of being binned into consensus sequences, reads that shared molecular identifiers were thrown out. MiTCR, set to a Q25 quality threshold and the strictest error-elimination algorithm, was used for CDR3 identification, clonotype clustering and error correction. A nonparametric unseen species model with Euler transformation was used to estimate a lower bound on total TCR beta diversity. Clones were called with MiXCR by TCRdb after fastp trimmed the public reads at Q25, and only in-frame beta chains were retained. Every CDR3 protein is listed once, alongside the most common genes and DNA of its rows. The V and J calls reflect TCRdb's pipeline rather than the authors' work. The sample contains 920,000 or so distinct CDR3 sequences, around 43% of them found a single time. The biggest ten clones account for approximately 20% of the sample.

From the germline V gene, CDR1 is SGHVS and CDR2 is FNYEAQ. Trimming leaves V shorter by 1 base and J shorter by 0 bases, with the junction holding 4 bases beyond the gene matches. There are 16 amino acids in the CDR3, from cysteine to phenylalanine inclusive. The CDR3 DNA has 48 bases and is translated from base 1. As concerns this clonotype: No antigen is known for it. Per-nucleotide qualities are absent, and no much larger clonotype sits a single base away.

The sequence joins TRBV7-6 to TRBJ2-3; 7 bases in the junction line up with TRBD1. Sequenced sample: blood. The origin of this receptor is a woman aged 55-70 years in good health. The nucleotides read TGTGCCAGCAGCTTAGGACAGGGTGGAAGCACAGATACGCAGTATTTT. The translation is CASSLGQGGSTDTQYF.